The rows below give T cell receptor beta chains drawn from one sample of a study of blood T cell repertoires in COVID-19. Produced via immunoSEQ multiplex PCR; TCRdb's table is partial and in-frame only. The table records 150,000 or so clones, over 75% of them present only once. Material: PBMCs or T cells enriched from blood (not recorded which). Source of these receptors: a middle-aged man who had recovered from COVID-19. Each CDR3 is given with its conserved first and last residue. D genes are given only for firm matches. A clone size is listed for some rows: how often the clone was seen (once, few, many), or a class if it is expanded.

j_call	d_call	v_call	clone_size	cdr3_nt	cdr3_aa
TRBJ2-3	NA	TRBV15	once	TGTGCCACCAGCAGTGTAAGGCAGTCGGGGGAAAGCACAGATACGCAGTATTTT	CATSSVRQSGESTDTQYF
TRBJ2-7	TRBD2	TRBV27	once	TGTGCCAGCAGGCTAGCGGGGGGTTCCTACGAGCAGTACTTC	CASRLAGGSYEQYF
TRBJ2-1	NA	TRBV24-1	few	TGTGCCACCAGTGGTTACCACAGGGATAGAAATGGGGATGAGCAGTTCTTC	CATSGYHRDRNGDEQFF
TRBJ2-7	TRBD1	TRBV7-6	NA	TGTGCCAGCAGCTCCCTCCCTGACAGGGGGCCGCACGAGCAGTACTTC	CASSSLPDRGPHEQYF
TRBJ1-5	NA	TRBV20-1	NA	TGCAGAGGCAGGGGTCGACAGCCCCAGCATTTT	CRGRGRQPQHF
TRBJ1-1	NA	TRBV28	NA	TGTGCCAGCCGAGGGTGGTACACTGAAGCTTTCTTT	CASRGWYTEAFF
TRBJ2-7	TRBD2	TRBV5-1	NA	TGCGCCAGCAGCATGACTAGCGGAACTTCCTACGAGCAGTACTTC	CASSMTSGTSYEQYF
TRBJ2-7	TRBD2	TRBV9	NA	TGTGCCAGCAGCGTAGCTAGCGGGGGTTACGAGCAGTACTTC	CASSVASGGYEQYF
TRBJ1-5	NA	TRBV7-9	NA	TGTGCCAGCAGCTCGGAGGAGGGGCTAGATCAGCCCCAGCATTTT	CASSSEEGLDQPQHF
TRBJ2-7	TRBD1	TRBV10-2	NA	TGCGCCAGCAGTGAGACCGGACAGGTTGCCTACGAGCAGTACTTC	CASSETGQVAYEQYF
TRBJ1-5	NA	TRBV28	NA	TGTGCCAGCAGTTTGCCGGTCACGCCCCAGCATTTT	CASSLPVTPQHF
TRBJ1-1	NA	TRBV15	NA	TGTGCCACCAGCAGGGAGAGACTCCTGAACACTGAAGCTTTCTTT	CATSRERLLNTEAFF
TRBJ1-1	TRBD1	TRBV6-6	once	TGTGCCAGCAGTACTAGGACAGGGGGGGGTGAAGCTTTCTTT	CASSTRTGGGEAFF
TRBJ2-1	TRBD1	TRBV7-3	NA	TGTGCCAGCAGCTTGGGACAGGGAACCTACAATGAGCAGTTCTTC	CASSLGQGTYNEQFF
TRBJ1-2	TRBD1	TRBV2	NA	TGTGCCAGCACGCAGGGGGCGTATAGTGGCTACACCTTC	CASTQGAYSGYTF
TRBJ2-3	NA	TRBV7-6	NA	TGTGCCAGCAGCACTAGCACAGATACGCAGTATTTT	CASSTSTDTQYF